This TCR beta chain is drawn from a study of T cell changes during pregnancy in multiple sclerosis. Deletions cut 7 bases from V and 1 base from J, with 16 bases between. Germline-derived CDR1 and CDR2 are SQVTM and ANQGSEA. This CDR3 spans 14 amino acids. The repertoire was sequenced with immunoSEQ multiplex PCR; TCRdb's copy has only in-frame clones and lacks some. Of some 70,000 clones in the sample, approximately 92% were seen once. Sample: CD8+ T cells from peripheral blood mononuclear cells, taken in the third trimester of pregnancy. The TCR sequence derives from a female donor in good health, enrolled as a control in a pregnancy study. The chain joins TRBV29-1 to TRBJ2-5; tentatively, D is TRBD2 (6 bases). This CDR3 reads CSARLETLQETQYF. DNA for the CDR3: TGCAGCGCCAGACTAGAAACACTCCAAGAGACCCAGTACTTC.